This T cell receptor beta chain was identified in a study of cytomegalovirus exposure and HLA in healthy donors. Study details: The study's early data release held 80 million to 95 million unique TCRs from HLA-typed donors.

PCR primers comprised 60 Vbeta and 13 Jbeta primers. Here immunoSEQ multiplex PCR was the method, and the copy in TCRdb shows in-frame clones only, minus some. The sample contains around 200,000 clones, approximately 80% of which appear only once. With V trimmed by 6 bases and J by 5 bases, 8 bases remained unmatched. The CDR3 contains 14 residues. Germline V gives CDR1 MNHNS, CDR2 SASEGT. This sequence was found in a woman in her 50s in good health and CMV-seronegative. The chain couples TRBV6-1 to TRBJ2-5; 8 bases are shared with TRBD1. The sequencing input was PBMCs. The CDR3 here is CASSPLAGGETQYF. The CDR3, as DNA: TGTGCCAGCAGCCCGCTGGCAGGGGGCGAGACCCAGTACTTC.